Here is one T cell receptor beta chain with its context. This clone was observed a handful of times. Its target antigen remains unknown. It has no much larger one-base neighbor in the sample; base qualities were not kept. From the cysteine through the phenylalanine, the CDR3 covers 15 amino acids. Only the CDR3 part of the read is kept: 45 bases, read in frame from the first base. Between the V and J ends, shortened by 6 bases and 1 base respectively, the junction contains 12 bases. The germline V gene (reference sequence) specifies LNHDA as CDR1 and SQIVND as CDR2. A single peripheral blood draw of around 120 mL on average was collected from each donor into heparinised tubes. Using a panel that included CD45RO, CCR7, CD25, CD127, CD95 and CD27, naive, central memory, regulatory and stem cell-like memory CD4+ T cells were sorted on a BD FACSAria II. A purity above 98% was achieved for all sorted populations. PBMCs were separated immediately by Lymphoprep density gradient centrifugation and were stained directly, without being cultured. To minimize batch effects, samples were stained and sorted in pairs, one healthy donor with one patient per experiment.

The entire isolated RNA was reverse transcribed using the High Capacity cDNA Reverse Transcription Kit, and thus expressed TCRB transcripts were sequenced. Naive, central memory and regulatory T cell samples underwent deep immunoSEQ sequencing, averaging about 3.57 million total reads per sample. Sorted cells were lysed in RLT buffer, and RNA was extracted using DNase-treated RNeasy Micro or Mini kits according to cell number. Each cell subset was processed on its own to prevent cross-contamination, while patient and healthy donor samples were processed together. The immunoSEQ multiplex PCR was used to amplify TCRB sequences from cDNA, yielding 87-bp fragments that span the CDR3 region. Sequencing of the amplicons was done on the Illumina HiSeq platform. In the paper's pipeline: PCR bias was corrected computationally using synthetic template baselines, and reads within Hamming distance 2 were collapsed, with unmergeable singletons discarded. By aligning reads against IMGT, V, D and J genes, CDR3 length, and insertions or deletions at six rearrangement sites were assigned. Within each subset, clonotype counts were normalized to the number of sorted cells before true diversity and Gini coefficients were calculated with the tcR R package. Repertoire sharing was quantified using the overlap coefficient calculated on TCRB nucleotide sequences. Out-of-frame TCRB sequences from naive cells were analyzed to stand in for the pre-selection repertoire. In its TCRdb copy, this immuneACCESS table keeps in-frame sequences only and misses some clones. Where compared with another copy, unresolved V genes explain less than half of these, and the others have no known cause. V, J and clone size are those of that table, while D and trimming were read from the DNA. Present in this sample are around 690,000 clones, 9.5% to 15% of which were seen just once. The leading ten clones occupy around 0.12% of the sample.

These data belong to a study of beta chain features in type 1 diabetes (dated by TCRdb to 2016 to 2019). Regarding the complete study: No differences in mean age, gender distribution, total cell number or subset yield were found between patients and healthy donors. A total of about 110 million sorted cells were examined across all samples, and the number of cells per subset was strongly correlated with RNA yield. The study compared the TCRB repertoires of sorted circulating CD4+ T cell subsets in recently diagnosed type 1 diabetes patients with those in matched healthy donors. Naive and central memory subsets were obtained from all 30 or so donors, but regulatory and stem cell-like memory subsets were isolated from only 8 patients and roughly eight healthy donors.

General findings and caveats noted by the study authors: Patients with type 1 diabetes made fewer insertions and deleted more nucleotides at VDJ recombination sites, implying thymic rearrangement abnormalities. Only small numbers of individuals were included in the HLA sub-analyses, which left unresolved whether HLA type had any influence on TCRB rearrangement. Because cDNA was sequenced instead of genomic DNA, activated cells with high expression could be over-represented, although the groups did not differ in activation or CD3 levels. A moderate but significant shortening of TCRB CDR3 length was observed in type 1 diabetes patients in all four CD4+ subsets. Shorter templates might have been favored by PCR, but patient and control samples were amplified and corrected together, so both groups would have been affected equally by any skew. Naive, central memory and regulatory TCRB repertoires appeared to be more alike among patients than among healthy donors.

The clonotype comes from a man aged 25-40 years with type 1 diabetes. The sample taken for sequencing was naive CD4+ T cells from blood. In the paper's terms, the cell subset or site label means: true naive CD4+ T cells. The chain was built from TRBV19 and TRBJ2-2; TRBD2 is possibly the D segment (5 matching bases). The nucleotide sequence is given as TGTGCCAGTAGCACCGGACTGAGGAACACCGGGGAGCTGTTTTTT. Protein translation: CASSTGLRNTGELFF.